The rows below give T cell receptor beta chains drawn from one sample of a study of low-dose radiotherapy and immunotherapy resistance in tumors. MiXCR, run by TCRdb on the reads, gives a single entry per CDR3 protein. The table lists tens of thousands of distinct CDR3 sequences, less than 25% of them singletons. Sequencing was performed on PBMCs, taken after low-dose radiotherapy plus immunotherapy. The receptor source for this set is a female donor with ovarian cancer. Each CDR3 is given with its conserved first and last residue. D genes are given only for firm matches. Clone size is shown for a subset of rows, as once, few, many or a class of expanded clone.

d_call | clone_size | j_call | v_call | cdr3_aa | cdr3_nt
NA | many | TRBJ2-2 | TRBV9 | CASSVKGDNTGELFF | TGTGCCAGCAGCGTAAAAGGGGATAACACCGGGGAGCTGTTTTTT
NA | many | TRBJ2-2 | TRBV27 | CASRYTGELFF | TGTGCCAGCAGGTACACCGGGGAGCTGTTTTTT
NA | NA | TRBJ1-6 | TRBV10-3 | CASVEGSYNSPLHF | TGTGCCAGCGTCGAAGGCAGTTATAATTCACCCCTCCACTTT
NA | many | TRBJ1-6 | TRBV2 | CASREPRGYNSPLHF | TGTGCCAGCAGGGAGCCCCGGGGCTATAATTCACCCCTCCACTTT
TRBD2 | many | TRBJ2-3 | TRBV6-6 | CASRGVGLAADTQYF | TGTGCCAGCAGGGGGGTGGGACTAGCAGCAGATACGCAGTATTTT
NA | NA | TRBJ1-6 | TRBV6-2/TRBV6-3 | CASRRDKAGGPLHF | TGTGCCAGCAGAAGGGACAAGGCCGGTGGACCCCTCCACTTT
NA | many | TRBJ1-5 | TRBV28 | CASTSPGEGGGNQPQHF | TGTGCCAGCACCTCCCCCGGGGAAGGTGGCGGCAATCAGCCCCAGCATTTT
NA | many | TRBJ2-2 | TRBV7-7 | CASSLAMGDHTGELFF | TGTGCTAGCAGCTTAGCAATGGGAGATCACACCGGGGAGCTGTTTTTT
NA | many | TRBJ1-5 | TRBV12-3/TRBV12-4 | CASSLGGKGNQPQHF | TGTGCCAGCAGTTTAGGGGGTAAGGGCAATCAGCCCCAGCATTTT
TRBD2 | NA | TRBJ2-4 | TRBV6-2/TRBV6-3 | CASTRPTSGGAKNIQYF | TGTGCCAGCACCCGACCAACTAGCGGGGGTGCCAAAAACATTCAGTACTTC
TRBD1 | many | TRBJ2-7 | TRBV29-1 | CSVLTGVEQYF | TGCAGCGTCCTAACAGGGGTCGAGCAGTACTTC
NA | many | TRBJ2-3 | TRBV7-7 | CASSLWGFDSAGDTQYF | TGTGCTAGCAGCTTATGGGGTTTCGATTCGGCTGGAGATACGCAGTATTTT
NA | many | TRBJ2-5 | TRBV19 | CASSSAAQETQYF | TGTGCCAGTAGTTCCGCAGCTCAAGAGACCCAGTACTTC
NA | NA | TRBJ2-1 | TRBV2 | CASSDLQGSYNEQFF | TGTGCCAGCAGTGACCTCCAGGGTAGTTACAATGAGCAGTTCTTC
NA | many | TRBJ2-1 | TRBV4-1 | CASSQAGSGSSYNEQFF | TGTGCCAGCAGCCAAGCAGGTAGCGGAAGCTCCTACAATGAGCAGTTCTTC
NA | many | TRBJ1-1 | TRBV15 | CATSRDRTAEAFF | TGTGCCACCAGCAGAGATCGAACAGCTGAAGCTTTCTTT
NA | many | TRBJ2-5 | TRBV7-9 | CASGLGTGLLQETQYF | TGTGCCAGCGGGTTGGGAACAGGCCTTCTCCAAGAGACCCAGTACTTC
NA | many | TRBJ1-4 | TRBV19 | CASTEDSSVEKLFF | TGTGCCAGTACCGAGGACAGTTCTGTTGAAAAACTGTTTTTT
NA | many | TRBJ2-3 | TRBV6-2/TRBV6-3 | CASSYGSITDTQYF | TGTGCCAGCAGTTATGGGTCCATCACAGATACGCAGTATTTT
NA | NA | TRBJ2-1 | TRBV7-2 | CASRDAGQKNEQFF | TGTGCCAGCAGGGACGCGGGGCAAAAGAATGAGCAGTTCTTC
NA | NA | TRBJ1-5 | TRBV28 | CASSLWGGGYSNQPQHF | TGTGCCAGCAGTTTATGGGGGGGGGGGTATAGCAATCAGCCCCAGCATTTT
TRBD1 | NA | TRBJ1-2 | TRBV25-1 | CASSEAWGTGAYGYTF | TGTGCCAGCAGTGAGGCCTGGGGGACAGGAGCGTATGGCTACACCTTC
NA | many | TRBJ2-7 | TRBV9 | CASSVGLRGPYEQYF | TGTGCCAGCAGCGTAGGGCTTCGGGGGCCCTACGAGCAGTACTTC
TRBD1 | NA | TRBJ2-2 | TRBV10-3 | CAISMTGTNTGELFF | TGTGCCATCAGTATGACAGGGACGAACACCGGGGAGCTGTTTTTT
TRBD1 | many | TRBJ1-4 | TRBV4-3 | CASSQDRGGAGRGEKLFF | TGCGCCAGCAGCCAAGATCGAGGGGGCGCGGGTCGGGGTGAAAAACTGTTTTTT
TRBD2 | many | TRBJ2-5 | TRBV2 | CASRRTSGGETQYF | TGTGCCAGCAGGCGGACTAGCGGGGGAGAGACCCAGTACTTC